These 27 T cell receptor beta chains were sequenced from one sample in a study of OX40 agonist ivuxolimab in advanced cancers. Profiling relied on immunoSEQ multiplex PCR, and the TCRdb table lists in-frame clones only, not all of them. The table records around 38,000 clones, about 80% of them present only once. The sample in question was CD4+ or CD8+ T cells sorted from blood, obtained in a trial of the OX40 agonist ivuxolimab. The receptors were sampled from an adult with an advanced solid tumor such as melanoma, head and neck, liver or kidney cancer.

CDR3 residues: CASSMPRGGNSPLHF. In DNA form, the CDR3 reads TGTGCCAGTAGTATGCCCAGGGGAGGTAATTCACCCCTCCACTTT. V and J are TRBV19 and TRBJ1-6, with a possible D match to TRBD1 (6 bases). V was pared by 3 bases and J by 6 bases, with 12 bases between. Germline CDR1 reads LNHDA; CDR2 reads SQIVND (reference sequence). CDR3 length: 15 amino acids.

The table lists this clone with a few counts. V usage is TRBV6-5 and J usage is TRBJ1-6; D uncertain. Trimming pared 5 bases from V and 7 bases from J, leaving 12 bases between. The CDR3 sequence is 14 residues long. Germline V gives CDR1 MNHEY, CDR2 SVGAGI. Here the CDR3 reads CASSPGLLNSPLHF. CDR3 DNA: TGTGCCAGCAGTCCCGGACTATTGAATTCACCCCTCCACTTT.

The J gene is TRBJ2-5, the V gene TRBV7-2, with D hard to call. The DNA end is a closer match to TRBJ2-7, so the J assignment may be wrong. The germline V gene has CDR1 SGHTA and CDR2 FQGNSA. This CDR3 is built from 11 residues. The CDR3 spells CASSFSYEQYF. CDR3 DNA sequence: TGTGCCAGCAGCTTTAGCTACGAGCAGTACTTC.

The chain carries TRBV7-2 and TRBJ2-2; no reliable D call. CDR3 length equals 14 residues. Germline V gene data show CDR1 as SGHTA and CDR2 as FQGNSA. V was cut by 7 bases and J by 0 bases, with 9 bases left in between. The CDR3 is CASTPGANTGELFF. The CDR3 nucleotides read TGTGCCAGCACCCCGGGCGCGAACACCGGGGAGCTGTTTTTT.

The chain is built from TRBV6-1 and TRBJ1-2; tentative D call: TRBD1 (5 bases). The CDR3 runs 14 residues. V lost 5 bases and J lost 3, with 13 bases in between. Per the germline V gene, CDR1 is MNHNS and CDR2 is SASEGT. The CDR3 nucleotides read TGTGCCAGCAGTCCCCTCGGGGACGACTATGGCTACACCTTC. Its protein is CASSPLGDDYGYTF.

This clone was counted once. DNA of the CDR3: TGTGCCAGCAGCCGGAAGGGGGAAGGGGGCACTGAAGCTTTCTTT. Translation: CASSRKGEGGTEAFF. The chain carries TRBV5-4 and TRBJ1-1, with a weak D call TRBD1 (6 bases). CDR3 length: 15 residues. Trimming left V 4 bases short and J 4 bases short, with 17 bases between. Germline CDR1 and CDR2: SGHNT and YYREEE (reference sequence).

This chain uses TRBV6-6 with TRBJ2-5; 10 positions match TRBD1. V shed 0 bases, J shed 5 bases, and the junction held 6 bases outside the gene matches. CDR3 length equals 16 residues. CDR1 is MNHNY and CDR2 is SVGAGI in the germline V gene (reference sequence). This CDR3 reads CASSYSTTGGTETQYF. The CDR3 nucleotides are TGTGCCAGCAGTTACTCGACGACAGGGGGCACGGAGACCCAGTACTTC.

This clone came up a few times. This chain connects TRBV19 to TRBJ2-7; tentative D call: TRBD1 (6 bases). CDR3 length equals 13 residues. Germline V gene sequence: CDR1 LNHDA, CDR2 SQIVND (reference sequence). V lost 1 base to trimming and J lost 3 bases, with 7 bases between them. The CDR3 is CASSIGTDYEQYF. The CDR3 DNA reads TGTGCCAGTAGTATAGGGACAGACTACGAGCAGTACTTC.

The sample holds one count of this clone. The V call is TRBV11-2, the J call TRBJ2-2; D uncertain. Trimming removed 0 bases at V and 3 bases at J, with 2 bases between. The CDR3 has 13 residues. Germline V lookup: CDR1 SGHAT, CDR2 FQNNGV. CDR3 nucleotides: TGTGCCAGCAGCTTAGAATACACCGGGGAGCTGTTTTTT. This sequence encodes CASSLEYTGELFF.

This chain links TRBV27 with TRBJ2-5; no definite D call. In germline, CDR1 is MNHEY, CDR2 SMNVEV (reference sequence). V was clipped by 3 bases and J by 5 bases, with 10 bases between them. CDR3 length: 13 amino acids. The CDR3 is CASSFLVGETQYF. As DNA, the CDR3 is TGTGCCAGCAGTTTTCTAGTAGGGGAGACCCAGTACTTC.

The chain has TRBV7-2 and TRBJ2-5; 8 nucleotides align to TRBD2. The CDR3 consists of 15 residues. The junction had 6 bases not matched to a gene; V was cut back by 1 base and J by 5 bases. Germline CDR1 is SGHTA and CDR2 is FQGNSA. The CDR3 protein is CASSLGSRGGETQYF. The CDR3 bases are TGTGCCAGCAGCTTAGGCTCCCGGGGGGGGGAGACCCAGTACTTC.

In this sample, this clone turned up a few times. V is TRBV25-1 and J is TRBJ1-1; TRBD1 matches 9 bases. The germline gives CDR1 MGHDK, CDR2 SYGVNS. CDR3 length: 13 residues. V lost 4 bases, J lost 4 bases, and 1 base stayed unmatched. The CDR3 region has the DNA TGTGCCAGCAGTGTGACAGGGGGCACTGAAGCTTTCTTT. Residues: CASSVTGGTEAFF.

This CDR3 is CAWSFDQHQETQYF. The CDR3 bases are TGTGCCTGGAGCTTTGACCAGCATCAAGAGACCCAGTACTTC. V gene TRBV30 combines with J gene TRBJ2-5; D gene unclear. This CDR3 has 14 residues. Trimming removed 3 bases from V and 2 bases from J, with 13 bases in between. The germline CDR1 and CDR2 sequences are GTSNPN and SVGIG (reference sequence).

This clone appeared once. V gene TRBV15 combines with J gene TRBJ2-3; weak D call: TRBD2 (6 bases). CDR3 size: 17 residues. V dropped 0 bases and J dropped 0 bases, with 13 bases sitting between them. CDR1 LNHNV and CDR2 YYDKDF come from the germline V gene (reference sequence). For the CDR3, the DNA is TGTGCCACCAGCAGAGACCTACTAGCAGCTAGCACAGATACGCAGTATTTT. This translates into CATSRDLLAASTDTQYF.

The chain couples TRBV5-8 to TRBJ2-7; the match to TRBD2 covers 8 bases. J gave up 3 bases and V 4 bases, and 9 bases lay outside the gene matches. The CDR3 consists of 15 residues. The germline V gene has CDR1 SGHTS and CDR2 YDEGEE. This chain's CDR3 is CASSVGLAGRYEQYF. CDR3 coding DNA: TGTGCCAGCAGCGTGGGGCTAGCGGGCCGCTACGAGCAGTACTTC.

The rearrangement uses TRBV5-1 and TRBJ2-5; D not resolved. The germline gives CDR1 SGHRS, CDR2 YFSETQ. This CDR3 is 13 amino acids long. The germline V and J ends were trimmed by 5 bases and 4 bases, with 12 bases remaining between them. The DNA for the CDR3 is TGCGCCAGCAGGTCCGGGCCCGGAGAGACCCAGTACTTC. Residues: CASRSGPGETQYF.

The CDR3, as DNA: TGTGCCTGGGAGTATTCCTCCTACAATGAGCAGTTCTTC. It yields the protein CAWEYSSYNEQFF. The rearrangement links TRBV30 to TRBJ2-1; D uncertain. Germline V lookup: CDR1 GTSNPN, CDR2 SVGIG (reference sequence). V was clipped by 5 bases and J by 0 bases, with 8 bases between them. The CDR3 covers 13 residues.

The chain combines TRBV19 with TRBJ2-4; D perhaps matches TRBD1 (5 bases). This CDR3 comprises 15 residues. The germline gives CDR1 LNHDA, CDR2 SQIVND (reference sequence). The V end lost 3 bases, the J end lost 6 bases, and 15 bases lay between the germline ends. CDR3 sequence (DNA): TGTGCCAGTAGTATCGGGCAGGGTGTGGGAAACATTCAGTACTTC. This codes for CASSIGQGVGNIQYF.

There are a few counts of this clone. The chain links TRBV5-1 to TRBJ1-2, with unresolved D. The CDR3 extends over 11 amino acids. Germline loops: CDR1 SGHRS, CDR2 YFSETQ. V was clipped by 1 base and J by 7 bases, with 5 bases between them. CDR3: CASSLKGGYTF. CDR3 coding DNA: TGCGCCAGCAGCTTGAAAGGTGGCTACACCTTC.

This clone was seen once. In DNA form, the CDR3 reads TGTGCCAGCAGTGAAGCCGCGGGAGCCGCGTACAATGAGCAGTTCTTC. Translation: CASSEAAGAAYNEQFF. V and J are TRBV6-1 and TRBJ2-1; 7 nucleotides match TRBD2. With 0 bases clipped from V and 4 bases from J, the junction kept 6 bases outside the gene matches. CDR3 length: 16 residues. The germline gives CDR1 MNHNS, CDR2 SASEGT.

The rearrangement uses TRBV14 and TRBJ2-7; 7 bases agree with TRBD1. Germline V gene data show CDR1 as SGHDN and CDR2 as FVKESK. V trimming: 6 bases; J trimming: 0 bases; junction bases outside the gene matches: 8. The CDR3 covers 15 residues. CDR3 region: CASSQQGTISYEQYF. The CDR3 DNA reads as TGTGCCAGCAGTCAACAGGGGACCATCTCCTACGAGCAGTACTTC.

CDR3: CASSLVASGVAKNIQYF. CDR3 bases: TGTGCCAGCAGCTTAGTCGCTAGCGGGGTAGCCAAAAACATTCAGTACTTC. The chain links TRBV7-2 to TRBJ2-4, with 9 bases matching TRBD2. The J segment lost 0 bases and the V segment lost 1 base, leaving 4 bases of the junction unmatched. Per the germline V gene, CDR1 is SGHTA and CDR2 is FQGNSA. The CDR3 covers 17 residues.

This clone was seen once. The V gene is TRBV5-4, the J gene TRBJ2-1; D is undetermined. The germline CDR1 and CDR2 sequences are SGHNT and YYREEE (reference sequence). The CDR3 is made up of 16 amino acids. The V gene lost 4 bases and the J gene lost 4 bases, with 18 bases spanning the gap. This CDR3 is CASSPATGGLYNEQFF. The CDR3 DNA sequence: TGTGCCAGCAGCCCGGCCACGGGTGGATTATACAATGAGCAGTTCTTC.

This CDR3 is CASTIGGRISYEQYF. As DNA, the CDR3 is TGTGCCAGCACCATTGGGGGGAGAATTTCCTACGAGCAGTACTTC. The chain combines TRBV7-8 with TRBJ2-7, with a possible D match to TRBD2 (6 bases). The length of the CDR3 is 15 residues. Trimming removed 7 bases from V and 1 base from J, with 17 bases in between. CDR1 and CDR2 from the germline V gene are SGHVS and FQNEAQ. Variable domain in full (rest from reference TRBV7-8 and TRBJ2-7): GAGVSQSPRYKVAKRGQDVALRCDPISGHVSLFWYQQALGQGPEFLTYFQNEAQLDKSGLPSDRFFAERPEGSVSTLKIQRTQQEDSAVYLCASTIGGRISYEQYFGPGTRLTVT.

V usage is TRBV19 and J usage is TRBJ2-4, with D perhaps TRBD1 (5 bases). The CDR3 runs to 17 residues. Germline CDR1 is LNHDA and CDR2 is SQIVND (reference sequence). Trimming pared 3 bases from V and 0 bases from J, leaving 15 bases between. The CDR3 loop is CASSIEMGPTAKNIQYF. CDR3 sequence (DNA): TGTGCCAGTAGTATCGAGATGGGGCCTACAGCCAAAAACATTCAGTACTTC.

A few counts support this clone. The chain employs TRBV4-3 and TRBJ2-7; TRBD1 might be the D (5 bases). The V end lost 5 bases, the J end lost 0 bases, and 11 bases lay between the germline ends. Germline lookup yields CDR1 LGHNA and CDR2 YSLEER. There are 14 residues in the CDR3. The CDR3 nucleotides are TGCGCCAGCAGCAAGGGGCGGTACTCCTACGAGCAGTACTTC. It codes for CASSKGRYSYEQYF.

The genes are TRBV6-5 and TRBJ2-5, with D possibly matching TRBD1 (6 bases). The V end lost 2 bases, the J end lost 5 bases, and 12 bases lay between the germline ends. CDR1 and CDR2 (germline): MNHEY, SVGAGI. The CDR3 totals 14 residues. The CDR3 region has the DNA TGTGCCAGCAGTTACGGTCAGGGGATGGAGACCCAGTACTTC. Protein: CASSYGQGMETQYF.